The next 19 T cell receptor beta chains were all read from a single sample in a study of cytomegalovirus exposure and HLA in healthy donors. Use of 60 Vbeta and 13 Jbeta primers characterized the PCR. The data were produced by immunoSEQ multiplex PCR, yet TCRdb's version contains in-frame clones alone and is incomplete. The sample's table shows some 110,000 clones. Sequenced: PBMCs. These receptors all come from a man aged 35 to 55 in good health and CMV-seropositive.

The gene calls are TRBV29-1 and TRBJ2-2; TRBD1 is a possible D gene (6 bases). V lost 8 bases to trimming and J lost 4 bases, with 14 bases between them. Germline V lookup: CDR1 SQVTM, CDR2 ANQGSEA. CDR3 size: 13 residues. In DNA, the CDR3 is TGCAGCACGTTACAGGGAACCACCGGGGAGCTGTTTTTT. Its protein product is CSTLQGTTGELFF.

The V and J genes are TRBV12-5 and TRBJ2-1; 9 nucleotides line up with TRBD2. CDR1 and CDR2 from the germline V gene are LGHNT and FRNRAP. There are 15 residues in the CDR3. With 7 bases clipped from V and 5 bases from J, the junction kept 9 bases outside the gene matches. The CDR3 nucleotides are TGTGCTAGTGCCCTTAGCGGGAGAGTCAACAATGAGCAGTTCTTC. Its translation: CASALSGRVNNEQFF.

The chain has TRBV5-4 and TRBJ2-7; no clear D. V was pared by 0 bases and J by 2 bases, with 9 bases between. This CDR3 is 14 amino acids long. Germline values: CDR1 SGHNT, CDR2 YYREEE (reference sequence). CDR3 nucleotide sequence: TGTGCCAGCAGCTTGGTGGCAGGCGCCTACGAGCAGTACTTC. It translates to CASSLVAGAYEQYF.

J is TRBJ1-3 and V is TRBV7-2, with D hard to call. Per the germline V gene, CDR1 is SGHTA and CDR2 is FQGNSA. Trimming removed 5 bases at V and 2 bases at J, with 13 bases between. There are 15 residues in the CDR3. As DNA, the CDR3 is TGTGCCAGCAGCCTCCGGTCCCATGCTGGAAACACCATATATTTT. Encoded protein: CASSLRSHAGNTIYF.

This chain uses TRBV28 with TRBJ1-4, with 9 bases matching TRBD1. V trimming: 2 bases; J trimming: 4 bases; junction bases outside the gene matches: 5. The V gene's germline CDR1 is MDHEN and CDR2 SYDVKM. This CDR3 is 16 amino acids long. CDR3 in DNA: TGTGCCAGCAGTTTACCCTACAGGGGGCTTAATGAAAAACTGTTTTTT. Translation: CASSLPYRGLNEKLFF.

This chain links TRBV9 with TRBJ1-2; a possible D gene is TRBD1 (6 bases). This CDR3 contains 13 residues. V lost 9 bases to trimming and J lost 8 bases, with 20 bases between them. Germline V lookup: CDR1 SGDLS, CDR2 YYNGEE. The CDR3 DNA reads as TGTGCCACCAAGGACCGGGACAAAGGAGGCTACACCTTC. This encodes CATKDRDKGGYTF.

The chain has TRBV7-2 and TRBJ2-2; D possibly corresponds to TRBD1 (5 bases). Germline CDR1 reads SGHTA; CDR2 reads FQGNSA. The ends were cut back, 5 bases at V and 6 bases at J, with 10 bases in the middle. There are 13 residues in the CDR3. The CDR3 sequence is CASSLGAPGELFF. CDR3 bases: TGTGCCAGCAGCCTTGGGGCGCCCGGGGAGCTGTTTTTT.

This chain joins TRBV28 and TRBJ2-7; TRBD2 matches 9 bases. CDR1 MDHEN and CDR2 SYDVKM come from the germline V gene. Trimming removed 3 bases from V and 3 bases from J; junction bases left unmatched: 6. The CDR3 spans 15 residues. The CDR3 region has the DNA TGTGCCAGCAGTTTGGGTAGCGGGGGTGTCTACGAGCAGTACTTC. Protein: CASSLGSGGVYEQYF.

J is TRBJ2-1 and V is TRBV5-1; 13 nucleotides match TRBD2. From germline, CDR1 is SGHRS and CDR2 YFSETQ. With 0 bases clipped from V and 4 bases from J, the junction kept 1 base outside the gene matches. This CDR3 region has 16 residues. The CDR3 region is CASSLGTSGGYNEQFF. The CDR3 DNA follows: TGCGCCAGCAGCTTGGGGACTAGCGGGGGTTACAATGAGCAGTTCTTC.

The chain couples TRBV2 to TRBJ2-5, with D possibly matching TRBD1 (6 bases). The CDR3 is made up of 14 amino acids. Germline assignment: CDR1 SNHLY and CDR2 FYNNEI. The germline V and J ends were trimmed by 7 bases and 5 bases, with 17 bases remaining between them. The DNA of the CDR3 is TGTGCCAGCATCGCGGAAGCGACAGGCGAGACCCAGTACTTC. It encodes CASIAEATGETQYF.

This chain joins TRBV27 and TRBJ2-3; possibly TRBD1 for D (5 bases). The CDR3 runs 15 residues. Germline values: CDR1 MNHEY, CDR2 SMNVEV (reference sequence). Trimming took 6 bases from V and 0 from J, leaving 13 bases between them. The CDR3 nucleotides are TGTGCCAGCAGACAGGTTTCTGCTAGCACAGATACGCAGTATTTT. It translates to CASRQVSASTDTQYF.

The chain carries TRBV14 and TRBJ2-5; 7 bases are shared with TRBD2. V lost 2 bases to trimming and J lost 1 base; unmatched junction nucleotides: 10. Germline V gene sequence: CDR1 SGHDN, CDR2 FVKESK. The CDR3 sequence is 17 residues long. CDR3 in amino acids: CASSQFWGRDSQETQYF. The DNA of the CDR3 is TGTGCCAGCAGCCAATTCTGGGGGAGGGACTCCCAAGAGACCCAGTACTTC.

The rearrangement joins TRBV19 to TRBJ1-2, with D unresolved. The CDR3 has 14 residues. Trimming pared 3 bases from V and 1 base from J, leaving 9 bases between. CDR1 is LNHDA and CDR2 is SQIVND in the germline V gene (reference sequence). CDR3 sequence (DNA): TGTGCCAGTAGTATGGAGGCCCGTAACTATGGCTACACCTTC. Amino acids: CASSMEARNYGYTF.

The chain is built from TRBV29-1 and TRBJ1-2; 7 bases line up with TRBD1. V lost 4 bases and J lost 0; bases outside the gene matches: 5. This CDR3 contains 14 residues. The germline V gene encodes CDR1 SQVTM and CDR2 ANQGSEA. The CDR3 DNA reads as TGCAGCGTTGCCCGGGACAGTACTAACTATGGCTACACCTTC. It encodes CSVARDSTNYGYTF.

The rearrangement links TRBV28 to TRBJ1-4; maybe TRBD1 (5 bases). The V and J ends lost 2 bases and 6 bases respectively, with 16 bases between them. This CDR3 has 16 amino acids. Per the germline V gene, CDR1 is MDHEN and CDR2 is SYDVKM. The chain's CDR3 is CASSLNRGGADEKLFF. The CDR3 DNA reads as TGTGCCAGCAGTTTAAACCGTGGAGGGGCCGATGAAAAACTGTTTTTT.

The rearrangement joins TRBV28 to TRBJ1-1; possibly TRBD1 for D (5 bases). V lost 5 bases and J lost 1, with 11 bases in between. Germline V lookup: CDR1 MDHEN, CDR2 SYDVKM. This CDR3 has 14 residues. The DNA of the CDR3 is TGTGCCAGCAGTCCGGGGGGAGAGAACACTGAAGCTTTCTTT. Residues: CASSPGGENTEAFF. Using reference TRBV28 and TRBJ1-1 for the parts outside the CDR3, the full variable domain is DVKVTQSSRYLVKRTGEKVFLECVQDMDHENMFWYRQDPGLGLRLIYFSYDVKMKEKGDIPEGYSVSREKKERFSLILESASTNQTSMYLCASSPGGENTEAFFGQGTRLTVV.

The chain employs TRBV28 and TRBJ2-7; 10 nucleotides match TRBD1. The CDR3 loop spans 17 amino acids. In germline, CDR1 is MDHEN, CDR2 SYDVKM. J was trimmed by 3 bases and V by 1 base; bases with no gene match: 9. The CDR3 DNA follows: TGTGCCAGCAGTTTATCCCCCTGGACAGGGGGTGACTACGAGCAGTACTTC. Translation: CASSLSPWTGGDYEQYF.

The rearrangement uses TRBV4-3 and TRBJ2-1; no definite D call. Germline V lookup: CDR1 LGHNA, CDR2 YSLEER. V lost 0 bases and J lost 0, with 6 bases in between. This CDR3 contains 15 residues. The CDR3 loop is CASSQDLSSYNEQFF. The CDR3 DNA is TGCGCCAGCAGCCAAGACCTGAGCTCCTACAATGAGCAGTTCTTC.

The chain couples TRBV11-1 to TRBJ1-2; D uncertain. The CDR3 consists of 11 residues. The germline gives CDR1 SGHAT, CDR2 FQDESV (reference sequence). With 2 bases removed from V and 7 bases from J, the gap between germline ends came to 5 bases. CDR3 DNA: TGTGCCAGCAGCTTAAACGGTGGCTACACCTTC. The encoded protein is CASSLNGGYTF.